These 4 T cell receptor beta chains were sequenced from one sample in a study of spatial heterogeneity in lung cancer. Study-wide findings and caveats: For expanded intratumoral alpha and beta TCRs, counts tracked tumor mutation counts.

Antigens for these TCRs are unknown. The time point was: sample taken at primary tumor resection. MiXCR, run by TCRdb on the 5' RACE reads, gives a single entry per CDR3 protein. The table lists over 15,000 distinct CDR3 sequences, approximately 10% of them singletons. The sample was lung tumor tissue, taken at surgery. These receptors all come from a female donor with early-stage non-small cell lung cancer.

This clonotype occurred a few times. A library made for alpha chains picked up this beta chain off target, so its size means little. The CDR3 protein is CASSWNPGASGNTIYF. The CDR3, as DNA: TGTGCCAGCAGCTGGAATCCGGGGGCCTCTGGAAACACCATATATTTT. The chain is built from TRBV5-5 and TRBJ1-3; maybe TRBD1 (6 bases). Germline lookup yields CDR1 SGHKS and CDR2 YYEKEE (reference sequence). This CDR3 contains 16 residues. Trimming left V 3 bases short and J 0 bases short, with 13 bases between.

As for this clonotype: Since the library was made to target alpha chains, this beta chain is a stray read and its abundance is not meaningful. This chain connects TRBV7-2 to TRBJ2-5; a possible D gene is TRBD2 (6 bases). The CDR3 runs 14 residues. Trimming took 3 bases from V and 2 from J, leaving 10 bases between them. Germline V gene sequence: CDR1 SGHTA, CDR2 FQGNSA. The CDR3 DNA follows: TGTGCCAGCAGCTTTTTAGGGACTCAAGAGACCCAGTACTTC. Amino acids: CASSFLGTQETQYF.

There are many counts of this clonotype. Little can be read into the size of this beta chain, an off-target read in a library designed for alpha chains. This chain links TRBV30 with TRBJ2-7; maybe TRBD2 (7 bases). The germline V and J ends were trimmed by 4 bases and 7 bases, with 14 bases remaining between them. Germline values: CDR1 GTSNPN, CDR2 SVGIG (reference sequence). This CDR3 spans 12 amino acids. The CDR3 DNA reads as TGTGCCTGGACGGGGGGCGCGGGTGAGCAGTACTTC. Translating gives CAWTGGAGEQYF.

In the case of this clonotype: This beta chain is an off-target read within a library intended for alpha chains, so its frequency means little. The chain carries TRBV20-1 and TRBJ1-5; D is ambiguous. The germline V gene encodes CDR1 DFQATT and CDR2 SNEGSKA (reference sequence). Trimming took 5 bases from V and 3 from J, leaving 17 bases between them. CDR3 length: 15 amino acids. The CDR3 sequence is CSAFYPPGDNQPQHF. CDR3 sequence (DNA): TGCAGTGCTTTTTATCCCCCCGGAGACAATCAGCCCCAGCATTTT.